This T cell receptor (beta chain) emerged from a study of cytotoxic CD8 clonotypes in ibrutinib-treated CLL. Clones were sequenced by immunoSEQ multiplex PCR, and TCRdb holds only the in-frame ones, with some missing. The sample shows a few hundred thousand clones, over 60% of them seen only once. Germline assignment: CDR1 LNHDA and CDR2 SQIVND (reference sequence). The CDR3 spans 16 residues. V was clipped by 5 bases and J by 2 bases; unmatched bases: 10. The rearrangement links TRBV19 to TRBJ1-2; 8 nucleotides align to TRBD1. This receptor was taken from a human donor with chronic lymphocytic leukemia. The specimen comprised PBMCs, sampled after 36 months of ibrutinib treatment. CDR3 in amino acids: CASSSSRDRINYGYTF. The CDR3 nucleotides are TGTGCCAGTAGTTCTTCACGGGACAGGATCAACTATGGCTACACCTTC. The entire variable domain, with the rest obtained from reference TRBV19 and TRBJ1-2, is as follows: DGGITQSPKYLFRKEGQNVTLSCEQNLNHDAMYWYRQDPGQGLRLIYYSQIVNDFQKGDIAEGYSVSREKKESFPLTVTSAQKNPTAFYLCASSSSRDRINYGYTFGSGTRLTVV.